The 14 T cell receptor beta chains presented below share a single source sample, sequenced in a study of control samples from healthy donors and cancer patients. The data were produced by immunoSEQ multiplex PCR, yet TCRdb's version contains in-frame clones alone and is incomplete. The table lists about 48,000 clones, 93% of them singletons, with about 20% in the top ten. Material: PBMCs. These receptors were obtained from a woman in her 50s with head and neck cancer.

The rearrangement uses TRBV9 and TRBJ2-5; 9 bases match TRBD2. The trim removed 2 bases at V and 5 bases at J, leaving 7 bases unmatched. The CDR3 extends over 15 amino acids. Germline CDR1 SGDLS, CDR2 YYNGEE. CDR3 nucleotide sequence: TGTGCCAGCAGCGTCGCGGGAGGGGAGACGGAGACCCAGTACTTC. Translating it yields CASSVAGGETETQYF.

The V and J genes are TRBV5-1 and TRBJ2-2; perhaps D is TRBD1 or TRBD2 (6 bases each). In germline, CDR1 is SGHRS, CDR2 YFSETQ. V lost 3 bases to trimming and J lost 7 bases, with 19 bases between them. There are 16 residues in the CDR3. DNA for the CDR3: TGCGCCAGCAGCTCAACCGGCTGGGGGGCGGACGGGGAGCTGTTTTTT. It translates to CASSSTGWGADGELFF.

V gene TRBV29-1 combines with J gene TRBJ1-2, with 9 bases identical to TRBD1. Germline CDR1 is SQVTM and CDR2 is ANQGSEA. There are 18 residues in the CDR3. The junction had 16 bases not matched to a gene; V was cut back by 3 bases and J by 2 bases. The CDR3 DNA reads as TGCAGCGTTGAGCCCCTCTTCCGGGACAGGGAGTTAAACTATGGCTACACCTTC. It translates to CSVEPLFRDRELNYGYTF.

This chain uses TRBV28 with TRBJ1-6; possible D gene TRBD1, 6 bases. Germline V CDR1 and CDR2: MDHEN, SYDVKM. The CDR3 covers 20 residues. V was cut by 3 bases and J by 5 bases, with 26 bases left in between. DNA for the CDR3: TGTGCCAGCAGTTTGGCAGGGGACTATTTTCTGACCGGAAATAATTCACCCCTCCACTTT. This codes for CASSLAGDYFLTGNNSPLHF. Together with reference TRBV28 and TRBJ1-6, the CDR3 gives the full variable domain: DVKVTQSSRYLVKRTGEKVFLECVQDMDHENMFWYRQDPGLGLRLIYFSYDVKMKEKGDIPEGYSVSREKKERFSLILESASTNQTSMYLCASSLAGDYFLTGNNSPLHFGNGTRLTVT.

The J gene is TRBJ2-1, the V gene TRBV3-1 (or the pseudogene TRBV3-2); maybe TRBD1 (5 bases). The CDR3 spans 15 residues. CDR1 LGHDT and CDR2 YNNKEL come from the germline V gene (reference sequence). V lost 2 bases and J 3 bases, leaving 11 bases between the germline ends. The CDR3 is CASSQNRPIYNEQFF. The CDR3 DNA follows: TGTGCCAGCAGCCAAAACAGGCCTATCTACAATGAGCAGTTCTTC.

V is TRBV24-1 and J is TRBJ1-1; D perhaps matches TRBD1 (5 bases). Germline CDR1 KGHDR, CDR2 SFDVKD. The CDR3 length is 14 residues. V was shortened by 4 bases and J by 1 base, with 9 bases between the two germline ends. The CDR3 loop is CATSDPDKNTEAFF. The CDR3 region has the DNA TGTGCCACCAGTGACCCGGACAAGAACACTGAAGCTTTCTTT.

Of note for this clone: Germline is not matched at one junction end, which may reflect a read error. The genes are TRBV27 and TRBJ2-7; 10 bases are a match to TRBD2. The CDR3 length is 14 residues. CDR1 MNHEY and CDR2 SMNVEV come from the germline V gene (reference sequence). This CDR3 reads CASGLAGVMYAQYF. In DNA, the CDR3 is TGTGCCAGCGGCCTAGCGGGAGTGATGTACGCGCAGTACTTC.

This chain uses TRBV28 with TRBJ2-7; D is ambiguous. Germline CDR1 and CDR2: MDHEN and SYDVKM. The ends were cut back, 5 bases at V and 4 bases at J, with 9 bases in the middle. This CDR3 has 12 residues. CDR3 bases: TGTGCCAGCAGTGCCTCACAGTACGAGCAGTACTTC. This sequence encodes CASSASQYEQYF.

This clone has only one observation. The rearrangement uses TRBV1 and TRBJ1-2; the table's D call TRBD1 went unverified against the DNA. TRBV1 is given as a pseudogene. The CDR3 spans 14 residues. As DNA, the CDR3 is TGCACCAGCAGCCGGGACAGCCTGACAGATGGCTACACCTTC. This translates into CTSSRDSLTDGYTF.

The CDR3 bases are TGTGCCAGCAGCCAAGATCGAGGACAGGGGGCTGAAAAACTGTTTTTT. It yields the protein CASSQDRGQGAEKLFF. V and J are TRBV4-2 and TRBJ1-4, with TRBD1 matching over 11 bases. CDR1 LGHNA and CDR2 YNFKEQ come from the germline V gene. The trim removed 0 bases at V and 7 bases at J, leaving 4 bases unmatched. The CDR3 consists of 16 residues.

The gene calls are TRBV3-1 (or the pseudogene TRBV3-2) and TRBJ1-2; unclear D gene. V lost 4 bases and J 6 bases, leaving 18 bases between the germline ends. In germline, CDR1 is LGHDT, CDR2 YNNKEL (reference sequence). The CDR3 extends over 15 amino acids. CDR3 DNA sequence: TGTGCCAGCAGCCTGTCTGGAGGGTCGGGAAATGGCTACACCTTC. Translating it yields CASSLSGGSGNGYTF.

The gene calls are TRBV10-3 and TRBJ1-2, with D hard to call. The CDR3 sequence is 14 residues long. The germline CDR1 and CDR2 sequences are ENHRY and SYGVKD. The V gene lost 6 bases and the J gene lost 8 bases, with 19 bases spanning the gap. CDR3 coding DNA: TGTGCCATCAGCCCCGAGCCGGGTGGAAGGGGCTACACCTTC. As protein: CAISPEPGGRGYTF.

The chain carries TRBV5-5 and TRBJ2-1, with a weak D call TRBD1 (5 bases). The CDR3 has 11 residues. The ends were cut back, 3 bases at V and 12 bases at J, with 10 bases in the middle. Germline V gives CDR1 SGHKS, CDR2 YYEKEE (reference sequence). CDR3 nucleotide sequence: TGTGCCAGCAGCTACGACAGATTGCAGTTCTTC. Translation gives CASSYDRLQFF.

This chain joins TRBV3-1 (or the pseudogene TRBV3-2) and TRBJ1-3; TRBD1 matches at 7 bases. The trim removed 3 bases at V and 8 bases at J, leaving 7 bases unmatched. Germline loops: CDR1 LGHDT, CDR2 YNNKEL (reference sequence). This CDR3 spans 14 amino acids. CDR3 bases: TGTGCCAGCAGCCACCCAAGGCAGGGGGACACCATATATTTT. It codes for CASSHPRQGDTIYF.